This record covers a single T cell receptor (beta chain). Clones were read by immunoSEQ multiplex PCR, and TCRdb kept only the in-frame ones, dropping some. Counted here are hundreds of thousands of clones, more than 80% occurring once; the ten biggest clones make up approximately 1.4%. The sample is drawn from a study of blood T cell repertoires in COVID-19. Study-level background: Samples of COVID-19 (acute and convalescent) were obtained from the United States, Italy and Spain.

This receptor was identified in a woman aged 25 to 39 with active or convalescent COVID-19. Sequenced input: peripheral blood.

The CDR3 bases are TGTGCCAGCTCACCTGCACAGGGAGACTATGGCTACACCTTC. Translating gives CASSPAQGDYGYTF. The rearrangement links TRBV18 to TRBJ1-2, with a possible D match to TRBD1 (6 bases). The V end was cut by 3 bases, the J end by 3 bases, with 11 bases between. The CDR3 is 14 amino acids. The germline V gene encodes CDR1 KGHSH and CDR2 LQKENI.